The entry below gives a single T cell receptor beta chain sequence along with its context. Its antigen is as yet unknown. Trimming took 3 bases from V and 2 from J; bases not matched to a gene: 4. Germline values: CDR1 KGHSH, CDR2 LQKENI. CDR3 size: 15 residues. This sample was taken from a study of T cell responses to AZD1222 COVID-19 vaccine. Regarding the study as a whole: Reportedly, close to half of spike-specific TCRs are directed against unmutated variant regions.

The method was immunoSEQ multiplex PCR; TCRdb's version includes in-frame clones alone and lacks a portion of them. The sample consists of about 69,000 clones, less than 85% of them appearing once. This specimen consisted of peripheral blood, obtained 28 days after the second AZD1222 dose. This clonotype was obtained from an adult who received the AZD1222 COVID-19 vaccine. The V gene is TRBV18, the J gene TRBJ1-1, with TRBD1 matching 9 bases. CDR3 nucleotide sequence: TGTGCCAGCTCACCGACGGGACAGGGTAACACTGAAGCTTTCTTT. Amino acids: CASSPTGQGNTEAFF. The variable domain in full, completed from reference TRBV18 and TRBJ1-1, reads NAGVMQNPRHLVRRRGQEARLRCSPMKGHSHVYWYRQLPEEGLKFMVYLQKENIIDESGMPKERFSAEFPKEGPSILRIQQVVRGDSAAYFCASSPTGQGNTEAFFGQGTRLTVV.